The source of this T cell receptor (beta chain) is a study of blood T cell repertoires in COVID-19 (dated by TCRdb to between 2020 and 2021). About the study as a whole: The collaborator samples originated in the United States, Italy and Spain and spanned the acute and convalescent phases of COVID-19. The prospective study material was composed of cDNA or gDNA derived from T cells, B-cell-depleted T cells, or PBMCs. The repertoires were released in a freely available public database intended as a resource for research on the immune response to SARS-CoV-2. Nearly every sample came with metadata listing a de-identified subject ID, COVID-19 status, age in years and sex. Samples were obtained from the ongoing ImmuneRACE study (first 160 participants) and from 1,254 subjects provided by 6 global collaborators. Subjects who had been exposed to COVID-19, were actively infected with it, or had recovered from it provided the deeply sampled blood TCRbeta repertoires that made up the dataset. Where available, HLA class I and class II types were obtained from metadata supplied by the sample provider rather than from assay-based typing. On the study overall, not on this receptor specifically: The amount of clinical and demographic metadata varied by source and participant and was provided uncurated.

Participants in the prospective study were aged about 18 to 90 years, lived in 24 United States geographic areas, and enrolled through a virtual design. In the prospective study, participants were assigned to cohorts based on the clinical history participants reported in a screening survey and a study questionnaire. Recovered participants in ImmuneRACE Cohort 3 were defined by two consecutive negative NP/OP PCR tests, clearance by a healthcare professional, or resolution of symptoms. In the prospective study, whole blood, serum and a nasopharyngeal or oropharyngeal swab were collected from each participant by mobile phlebotomists. Over an approximately 2-month period, participants in the prospective study had the option of providing additional blood draws and questionnaires. Prospective study blood samples were shipped either frozen or at room temperature before DNA extraction. Details on this clone: This clone's antigen is unknown. The record has no base qualities; no much larger clone is one base away.

Taken from cysteine to phenylalanine, the CDR3 has 13 residues. Only the CDR3 region is kept as DNA, spanning 39 bases read in frame from base 1. In the germline V gene (reference sequence), CDR1 corresponds to MNHEY and CDR2 to SMNVEV. Trimming at the junction amounts to 6 bases on V and 4 bases on J, and the germline ends lie 12 bases apart. The immunoSEQ Assay, a bias-controlled multiplex PCR, was used to amplify TCRbeta CDR3 regions from genomic DNA. Processing in the source paper ran as follows. Nucleated cell counts per sample were estimated from amplification of reference gene primers within the assay. Sequence reads were collapsed and filtered to measure the absolute abundance of every unique TCRbeta CDR3 rearrangement. Productive Simpson clonality was computed per sample as the square root of Simpson's diversity index over productive rearrangements. TCRdb re-hosts the immuneACCESS table, in-frame sequences only. Its copies lack some clones; in the studies checked, an unresolved V gene accounts for under half of them, and the cause for the rest is not known. V and J calls and clone size are those listed in that table; D and trimming were worked out from the DNA. The sample data list about 250,000 clones, and under 90% of these were observed just once. The biggest ten clones account for 1.5% to 2% of the sample.

The chain couples TRBV27 to TRBJ1-1; the D gene assignment is ambiguous. This sequence was found in a man aged 35 to 55 who had recovered from COVID-19. Sequencing was performed on PBMCs or T cells enriched from blood (not recorded which). This receptor has the CDR3 CASSFGSATEAFF. At the DNA level, the sequence is TGTGCCAGCAGCTTCGGAAGCGCCACTGAAGCTTTCTTT.